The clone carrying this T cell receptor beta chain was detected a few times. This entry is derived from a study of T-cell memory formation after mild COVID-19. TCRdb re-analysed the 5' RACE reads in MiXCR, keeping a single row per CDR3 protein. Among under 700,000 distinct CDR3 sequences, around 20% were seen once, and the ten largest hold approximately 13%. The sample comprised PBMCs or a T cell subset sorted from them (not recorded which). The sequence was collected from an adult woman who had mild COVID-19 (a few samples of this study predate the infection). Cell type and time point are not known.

The CDR3 nucleotides are TGTGCCAGCAGTAATAGCGGGAGAAATGAGCAGTTCTTC. Its protein is CASSNSGRNEQFF. The chain links TRBV2 to TRBJ2-1; 9 nucleotides match TRBD2. Losses at the gene ends were 5 bases for V and 7 bases for J; bases not matched to a gene: 3. The germline V gene has CDR1 SNHLY and CDR2 FYNNEI. The CDR3 has 13 amino acids.